This TCR beta chain originates from a study of blood T cell repertoires in COVID-19 (dated by TCRdb to 2018 to 2021). Regarding the study in general: Collaborator samples came from the United States, Italy and Spain and covered acute and convalescent phases of COVID-19. The prospective study material was composed of cDNA or gDNA derived from T cells, B-cell-depleted T cells, or PBMCs. Deeply sampled blood TCRbeta repertoires from subjects exposed to, actively infected with, or recovered from COVID-19 were included in the dataset. The repertoires were released in a freely available public database meant as a resource for research on the immune response to SARS-CoV-2. Samples came from the ongoing ImmuneRACE study (first 160 participants) plus 1,254 subjects from 6 global collaborators. A de-identified subject ID, COVID-19 status, age in years and sex were almost always included in the sample metadata. HLA class I and class II types, where available, came from metadata supplied by the sample provider rather than from assay-based typing.

The paper as a whole reports these results and caveats: Clinical and demographic metadata were provided uncurated, with the amount varying by source and participant.

As concerns this clone: Its specific antigen is unknown. Base qualities are not recorded, but no much larger clone differs from it by a single base.

TCRbeta CDR3 regions were amplified from genomic DNA by means of the immunoSEQ Assay, a bias-controlled multiplex PCR. The published analysis was carried out like this. The number of nucleated cells in each sample was estimated by amplification of reference gene primers within the assay. To quantify the absolute abundance of each unique TCRbeta CDR3 rearrangement, sequence reads were collapsed and filtered. For each sample, productive Simpson clonality was calculated as the square root of Simpson's diversity index over productive rearrangements. The table was pulled from immuneACCESS by TCRdb, which kept in-frame rearrangements only. Such tables lose some clones; where checked, under half of the loss comes from unresolved V genes, and the rest has no known cause. The V and J calls and clone size were taken over from that table, and D and trimming were inferred from the DNA. The table for this sample lists approximately 200,000 clones; approximately 86% of them were counted only once. The top ten clonotypes cover more than 1.4% of the sample.

Each collaborating institution followed its own protocols to collect whole blood in K2EDTA tubes. Collaborator samples were shipped for TCRbeta analysis as frozen whole blood, isolated PBMCs, or DNA extracted from either sample type. V is shortened by 7 bases, J by 0 bases, and the region joining them spans 16 bases. The CDR3 has 16 amino acids, counting the end cysteine and phenylalanine. The sequence is cut down to CDR3 DNA, 48 bases in frame from base 1. The germline V gene (reference sequence) sets CDR1 to SEHNR and CDR2 to FQNEAQ. This sequence was found in a man aged 18 to 30 with active or convalescent COVID-19. The sequencing sample was made of peripheral blood. Recombination connected TRBV7-9 to TRBJ1-3; the D gene cannot be resolved reliably. CDR3 loop: CASNQAEPASGNTIYF. The bases are TGTGCCAGCAACCAGGCCGAACCTGCCTCTGGAAACACCATATATTTT.